The 16 T cell receptor beta chains presented below share a single source sample, sequenced in a study of regulatory T cells in long-lasting Graves disease. The authors built TCR beta libraries using iRepertoire HTBI primers and Arm-PCR of CDR3 regions. TCRdb called the multiplex PCR reads again in MiXCR, with one record for every CDR3 protein. The sample includes a few hundred thousand distinct CDR3 sequences, around 20% seen only once; the top ten take about 26%. Stated time point: persistent/refractory GD, antithyroid drugs over 5 years with positive TRAb. The TCR library used RNA extracted from PBMCs. The sample in question was peripheral blood mononuclear cells (PBMCs), obtained when the disease was refractory, from a patient treated with antithyroid drugs. Source of these receptors: a female donor with Graves disease.

The chain links TRBV5-1 to TRBJ2-4, with a possible D match to TRBD1 (6 bases). V shed 2 bases and J shed 5 bases, with 14 bases lying between them. Germline V CDR1 and CDR2: SGHRS, YFSETQ. The CDR3 contains 15 residues. The DNA of the CDR3 is TGCGCCAGCAGCTTTTTCGATCCAGGGGAAAACATTCAGTACTTC. It codes for CASSFFDPGENIQYF.

This clonotype was counted at least ten times. This chain joins TRBV2 and TRBJ2-7, with 11 positions matching TRBD1. CDR1 SNHLY and CDR2 FYNNEI come from the germline V gene. V was pared by 6 bases and J by 4 bases, with 5 bases of the junction left unmatched. CDR3 length: 14 amino acids. The CDR3 bases are TGTGCCAGCAGAGACGGACAGGGGGCTTACGAGCAGTACTTC. It encodes CASRDGQGAYEQYF.

This clonotype was seen more than once but under ten times. The V call is TRBV6-2 or TRBV6-3, the J call TRBJ1-4, with D perhaps TRBD1 (5 bases). The germline CDR1 and CDR2 sequences are MNHEY and SVGEGT. CDR3 length: 14 residues. V shed 0 bases and J shed 8 bases, with 10 bases lying between them. CDR3 coding DNA: TGTGCCAGCAGTTACTCCAGGGTTCAGGAAAAACTGTTTTTT. This sequence encodes CASSYSRVQEKLFF.

This clonotype was detected ten times or more. The chain employs TRBV6-2 or TRBV6-3 and TRBJ1-5; no definite D call. Looked up from germline, CDR1 is MNHEY and CDR2 is SVGEGT. CDR3 size: 14 residues. V gave up 5 bases and J gave up 0 bases, with 8 bases separating them. Here the CDR3 DNA reads TGTGCCAGCAGTGAACAAAATAGCAATCAGCCCCAGCATTTT. This encodes CASSEQNSNQPQHF.

The table lists this clonotype with many counts. This chain uses TRBV7-8 with TRBJ2-7, with 11 nucleotides matching TRBD2. Germline lookup yields CDR1 SGHVS and CDR2 FQNEAQ. The CDR3 spans 15 residues. V shed 2 bases, J shed 1 base, and the junction held 1 base outside the gene matches. CDR3 nucleotide sequence: TGTGCCAGCAGCTTAAGACTAGCGGGATCCTACGAGCAGTACTTC. Protein product: CASSLRLAGSYEQYF.

This clonotype was seen many times. V usage is TRBV6-5 and J usage is TRBJ2-5; TRBD1 aligns across 8 bases. J lost 5 bases, V lost 4 bases, and 9 bases had no gene match. CDR3 length: 15 amino acids. The germline gives CDR1 MNHEY, CDR2 SVGAGI. This CDR3 is CASSWSGQDGETQYF. The CDR3 DNA reads as TGTGCCAGCAGTTGGTCGGGACAGGACGGGGAGACCCAGTACTTC.

This clonotype was counted ten times or more. The chain combines TRBV7-2 with TRBJ1-2, with 7 bases fitting TRBD1. The CDR3 totals 15 residues. CDR1 is SGHTA, CDR2 FQGNSA, per germline. Losses at the gene ends were 5 bases for V and 6 bases for J; bases not matched to a gene: 12. The CDR3 spells CASSLRDSLSDGYTF. DNA of the CDR3: TGTGCCAGCAGCCTCCGGGACAGCCTTTCCGATGGCTACACCTTC. The full variable domain, with the rest looked up from reference TRBV7-2 and TRBJ1-2, is GAGVSQSPSNKVTEKGKDVELRCDPISGHTALYWYRQSLGQGLEFLIYFQGNSAPDKSGLPSDRFSAERTGGSVSTLTIQRTQQEDSAVYLCASSLRDSLSDGYTFGSGTRLTVV.

This clonotype was observed many times. The chain carries TRBV6-1 and TRBJ2-7, with 7 bases that match TRBD1. The length of the CDR3 is 12 residues. V lost 8 bases to trimming and J lost 3 bases; unmatched junction nucleotides: 4. Germline V gene data show CDR1 as MNHNS and CDR2 as SASEGT. CDR3 sequence (DNA): TGTGCCAGCCGGGACAGTCTCTACGAGCAGTACTTC. Protein product: CASRDSLYEQYF.

This clonotype has just a few counts. V usage is TRBV9 and J usage is TRBJ2-7, with TRBD1 as a possible D gene (6 bases). Germline CDR1 reads SGDLS; CDR2 reads YYNGEE. Between the trimmed V and J ends, which lost 4 bases and 0 bases, there was a span of 14 bases. There are 15 residues in the CDR3. The CDR3, as DNA: TGTGCCAGCAGCCCGAGGGACACCTACTCCTACGAGCAGTACTTC. Residues: CASSPRDTYSYEQYF.

The chain employs TRBV20-1 and TRBJ1-5, with D unresolved. CDR1 and CDR2 from the germline V gene are DFQATT and SNEGSKA (reference sequence). This CDR3 has 12 amino acids. The V gene lost 2 bases and the J gene lost 4 bases, with 6 bases spanning the gap. The CDR3 protein is CSARLINQPQHF. DNA for the CDR3: TGCAGTGCTAGATTGATAAATCAGCCCCAGCATTTT.

The chain carries TRBV19 and TRBJ2-7; D tentatively reads TRBD1 or TRBD2 (8 bases each). The V and J ends lost 6 bases and 1 base respectively, with 25 bases between them. Germline assignment: CDR1 LNHDA and CDR2 SQIVND (reference sequence). The CDR3 is 18 residues long. CDR3 bases: TGTGCCAGTAGAATCTCGTCACATAGCGGGACAGGATCCTACGAGCAGTACTTC. The encoded protein is CASRISSHSGTGSYEQYF.

This clonotype was detected only a few times. The rearrangement joins TRBV27 to TRBJ2-4; D unclear. The CDR3 has 14 amino acids. Germline CDR1 is MNHEY and CDR2 is SMNVEV (reference sequence). V dropped 6 bases and J dropped 1 base, with 10 bases sitting between them. DNA for the CDR3: TGTGCCAGCAGCCCTATGTCGGCCAAAAACATTCAGTACTTC. Residues: CASSPMSAKNIQYF.

V usage is TRBV28 and J usage is TRBJ1-2, with 9 bases matching TRBD1. The junction had 6 bases not matched to a gene; V was cut back by 3 bases and J by 7 bases. The CDR3 has 14 residues. The germline gives CDR1 MDHEN, CDR2 SYDVKM. The chain's CDR3 is CASSLGTGSSGYTF. DNA of the CDR3: TGTGCCAGCAGTTTGGGGACAGGGAGTAGTGGCTACACCTTC.

This clonotype was counted a few times. This chain uses TRBV7-6 with TRBJ1-5; TRBD1 agrees at 9 bases. CDR3 size: 16 residues. CDR1 is SGHVS and CDR2 is FNYEAQ in the germline V gene. The trim removed 5 bases at V and 5 bases at J, leaving 10 bases unmatched. CDR3 sequence (DNA): TGTGCCAGCAGCCCGGTATACAGGGGGCGTCATCAGCCCCAGCATTTT. As protein: CASSPVYRGRHQPQHF. Together with reference TRBV7-6 and TRBJ1-5, the CDR3 gives the full variable domain: GAGVSQSPRYKVTKRGQDVALRCDPISGHVSLYWYRQALGQGPEFLTYFNYEAQQDKSGLPNDRFSAERPEGSISTLTIQRTEQRDSAMYRCASSPVYRGRHQPQHFGDGTRLSIL.

This clonotype has a single count. The V call is TRBV7-2, the J call TRBJ2-1, with D perhaps matching TRBD2 (6 bases). The CDR3 has 16 amino acids. V was pared by 5 bases and J by 2 bases, with 16 bases between. CDR1 SGHTA and CDR2 FQGNSA come from the germline V gene. CDR3 DNA: TGTGCCAGCAGCCCTGCGACTAGAAGCCCCTACAATGAGCAGTTCTTC. Amino acids: CASSPATRSPYNEQFF.

In this sample, this clonotype turned up many times. The rearrangement joins TRBV2 to TRBJ1-2; a possible D gene is TRBD1 (6 bases). The CDR3 length is 13 residues. Trimming cost V 6 bases and J 5 bases, with 13 bases left between them. The germline CDR1 and CDR2 sequences are SNHLY and FYNNEI. The CDR3 DNA reads as TGTGCCAGCAGCACCGACAGGACTTATGGCTACACCTTC. Its translation is CASSTDRTYGYTF.